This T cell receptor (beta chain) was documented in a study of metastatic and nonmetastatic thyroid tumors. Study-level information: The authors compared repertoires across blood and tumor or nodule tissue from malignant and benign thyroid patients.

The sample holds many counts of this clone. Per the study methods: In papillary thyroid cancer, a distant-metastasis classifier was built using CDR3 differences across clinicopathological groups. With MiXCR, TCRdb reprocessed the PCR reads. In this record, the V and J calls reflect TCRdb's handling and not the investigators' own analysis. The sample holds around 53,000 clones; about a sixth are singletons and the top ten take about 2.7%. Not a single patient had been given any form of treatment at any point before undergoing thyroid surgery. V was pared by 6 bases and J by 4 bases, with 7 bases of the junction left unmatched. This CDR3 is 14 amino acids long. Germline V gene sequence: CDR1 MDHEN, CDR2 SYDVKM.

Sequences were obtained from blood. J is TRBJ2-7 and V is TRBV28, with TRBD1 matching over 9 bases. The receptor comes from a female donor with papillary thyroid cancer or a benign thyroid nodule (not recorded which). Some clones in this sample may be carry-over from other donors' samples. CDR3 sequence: CASSKQGARYEQYF. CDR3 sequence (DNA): TGTGCCAGCAGCAAACAGGGGGCTAGGTACGAGCAGTACTTC. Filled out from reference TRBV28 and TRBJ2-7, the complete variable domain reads DVKVTQSSRYLVKRTGEKVFLECVQDMDHENMFWYRQDPGLGLRLIYFSYDVKMKEKGDIPEGYSVSREKKERFSLILESASTNQTSMYLCASSKQGARYEQYFGPGTRLTVT.